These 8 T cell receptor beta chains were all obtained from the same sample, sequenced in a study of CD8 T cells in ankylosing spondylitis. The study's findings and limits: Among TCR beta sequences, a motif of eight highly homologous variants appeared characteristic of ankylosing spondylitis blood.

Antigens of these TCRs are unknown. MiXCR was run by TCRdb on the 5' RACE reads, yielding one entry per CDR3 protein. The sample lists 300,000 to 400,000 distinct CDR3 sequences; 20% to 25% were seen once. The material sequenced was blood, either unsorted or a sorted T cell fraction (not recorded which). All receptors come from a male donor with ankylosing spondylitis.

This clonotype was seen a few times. The CDR3 is CSATSGLAGVISHNEQFF. CDR3 coding DNA: TGCAGTGCTACTTCCGGACTAGCGGGAGTGATTTCCCACAATGAGCAGTTCTTC. The chain links TRBV20-1 to TRBJ2-1, with 13 bases aligning to TRBD2. After removal of 4 bases from V and 5 bases from J, the junction contained 14 bases not matched to a gene. CDR1 and CDR2 from the germline V gene are DFQATT and SNEGSKA (reference sequence). CDR3 size: 18 residues.

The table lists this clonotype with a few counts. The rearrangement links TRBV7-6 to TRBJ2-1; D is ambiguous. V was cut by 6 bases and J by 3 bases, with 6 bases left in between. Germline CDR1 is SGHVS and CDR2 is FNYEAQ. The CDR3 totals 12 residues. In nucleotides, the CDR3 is TGTGCCAGCAGTATTGTCTACAATGAGCAGTTCTTC. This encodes CASSIVYNEQFF.

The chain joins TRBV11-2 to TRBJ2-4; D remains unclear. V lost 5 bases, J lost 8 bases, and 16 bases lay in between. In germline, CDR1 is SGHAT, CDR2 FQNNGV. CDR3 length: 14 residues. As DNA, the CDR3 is TGTGCCAGCAGCATCAGACGGAATATGCACATTCAGTACTTC. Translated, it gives CASSIRRNMHIQYF.

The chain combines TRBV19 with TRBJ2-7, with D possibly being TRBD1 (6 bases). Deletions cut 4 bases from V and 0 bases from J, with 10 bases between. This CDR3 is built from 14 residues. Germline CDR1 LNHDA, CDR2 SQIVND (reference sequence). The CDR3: CASSKDSISYEQYF. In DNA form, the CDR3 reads TGTGCCAGTAGTAAGGACAGTATCTCCTACGAGCAGTACTTC.

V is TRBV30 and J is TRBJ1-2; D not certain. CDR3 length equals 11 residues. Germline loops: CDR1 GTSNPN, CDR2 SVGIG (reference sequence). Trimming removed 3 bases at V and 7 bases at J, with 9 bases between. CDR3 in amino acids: CAWSILGGYTF. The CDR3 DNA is TGTGCCTGGAGCATCCTAGGTGGCTACACCTTC.

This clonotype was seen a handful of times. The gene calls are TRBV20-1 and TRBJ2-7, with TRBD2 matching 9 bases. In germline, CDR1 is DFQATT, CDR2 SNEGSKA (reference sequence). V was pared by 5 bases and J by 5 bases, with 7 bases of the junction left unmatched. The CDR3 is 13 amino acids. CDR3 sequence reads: CSAPRAGGHEQYF. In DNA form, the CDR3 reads TGCAGTGCTCCCAGAGCGGGAGGCCACGAGCAGTACTTC.

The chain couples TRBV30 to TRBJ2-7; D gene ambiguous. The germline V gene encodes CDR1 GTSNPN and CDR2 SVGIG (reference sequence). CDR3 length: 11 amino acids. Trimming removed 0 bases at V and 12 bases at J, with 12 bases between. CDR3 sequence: CAWSVEDLLYF. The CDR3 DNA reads TGTGCCTGGAGTGTAGAGGACCTCCTGTACTTC. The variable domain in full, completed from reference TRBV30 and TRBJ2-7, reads SQTIHQWPATLVQPVGSPLSLECTVEGTSNPNLYWYRQAAGRGLQLLFYSVGIGQISSEVPQNLSASRPQDRQFILSSKKLLLSDSGFYLCAWSVEDLLYFGPGTRLTVT.

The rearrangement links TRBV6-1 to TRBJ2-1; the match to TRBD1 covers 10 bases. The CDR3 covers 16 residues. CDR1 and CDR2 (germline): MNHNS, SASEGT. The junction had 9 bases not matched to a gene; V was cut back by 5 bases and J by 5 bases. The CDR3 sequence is CASSSTGTGANNEQFF. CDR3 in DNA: TGTGCCAGCAGTAGTACCGGGACAGGGGCTAACAATGAGCAGTTCTTC.